The T cell receptor beta chain under discussion was sequenced for a study of blood T cell repertoires in COVID-19. About the study: Samples of COVID-19 (acute and convalescent) were obtained from the United States, Italy and Spain. PBMCs, B-cell-depleted T cells, or T cells provided the cDNA or gDNA that made up the material.

Seattle patients were enrolled during active infection and followed longitudinally. As for this clone: An end of the junction differs from the germline gene, which may be a read error.

Original processing notes: Reference gene primer amplification gave nucleated cell count estimates. Libraries were prepared by immunoSEQ multiplex PCR; TCRdb keeps only in-frame clonotypes and omits some of them. That table supplies the V and J calls and clone size; D and trimming were determined from the DNA. The sample includes some 520,000 clones, roughly nine tenths of them seen just once. The germline gives CDR1 SSHAT, CDR2 FNYEAQ (reference sequence). The CDR3 runs to 15 residues. The chain uses TRBV7-7 and TRBJ2-2; 11 bases are a match to TRBD1. The clonotype was recovered from a man aged 18-30 years with COVID-19, enrolled during active disease. The specimen sequenced was peripheral blood. The DNA for the CDR3 is TGTGCTAGCAGCCCAGGGACAGGGGGCACCGGGGAGCTGTTTTTT. Translating it yields CASSPGTGGTGELFF.